Below, 23 T cell receptor beta chains from the same sample are listed, as sequenced in a study of blood T cell repertoires in COVID-19. Sequencing was performed with immunoSEQ multiplex PCR; in TCRdb, only in-frame clones are kept and a portion is missing. This table has approximately 90,000 clones, 85% appearing once. Sequencing was carried out using peripheral blood. These receptor sequences come from a man at least 80 years old with acute or convalescent COVID-19.

The CDR3 reads CASSQAATGTSSGNTIYF. CDR3 sequence (DNA): TGCGCCAGCAGCCAAGCTGCCACAGGTACCTCCTCTGGAAACACCATATATTTT. The V and J genes are TRBV4-1 and TRBJ1-3, with a tentative D call TRBD1 (5 bases). Germline-derived CDR1 and CDR2 are MGHRA and YSYEKL. CDR3 length: 18 amino acids. The V and J ends lost 1 base and 0 bases respectively, with 16 bases between them.

The V gene is TRBV6-5, the J gene TRBJ1-3; perhaps TRBD1 as D (5 bases). V was shortened by 0 bases and J by 5 bases, with 8 bases between the two germline ends. The CDR3 is 14 residues long. CDR1 is MNHEY, CDR2 SVGAGI, per germline. CDR3 protein: CASSYSRGRNTIYF. CDR3 in DNA: TGTGCCAGCAGTTACTCCCGGGGGAGAAACACCATATATTTT.

V and J are TRBV7-3 and TRBJ2-5, with 9 bases that match TRBD2. V was pared by 5 bases and J by 5 bases, with 12 bases of the junction left unmatched. This CDR3 contains 16 residues. Per the germline V gene, CDR1 is SGHTA and CDR2 is FQGTGA. The CDR3 DNA reads TGTGCCAGCAGCCCCCAGAAAATAGCGGGAGCGGAGACCCAGTACTTC. It codes for CASSPQKIAGAETQYF.

V usage is TRBV3-1 (or the pseudogene TRBV3-2) and J usage is TRBJ1-5, with 8 nucleotides matching TRBD1. Trimming removed 0 bases from V and 5 bases from J; junction bases left unmatched: 3. The germline gives CDR1 LGHDT, CDR2 YNNKEL (reference sequence). CDR3 length: 15 amino acids. CDR3 loop: CASSQDPTGDQPQHF. CDR3 nucleotides: TGTGCCAGCAGCCAAGATCCGACAGGGGATCAGCCCCAGCATTTT.

The rearrangement uses TRBV5-4 and TRBJ1-6; D possibly corresponds to TRBD1 (5 bases). The germline V gene has CDR1 SGHNT and CDR2 YYREEE (reference sequence). Between the trimmed V and J ends, which lost 4 bases and 7 bases, there was a span of 15 bases. The CDR3 is 15 amino acids. This chain's CDR3 is CASSGGGTQNSPLHF. CDR3 bases: TGTGCCAGCAGCGGGGGAGGGACCCAAAATTCACCCCTCCACTTT.

The chain combines TRBV7-3 with TRBJ2-3, with a tentative D call TRBD2 (6 bases). The CDR3 covers 14 residues. V lost 2 bases and J lost 6, with 12 bases in between. Germline V gene sequence: CDR1 SGHTA, CDR2 FQGTGA. CDR3 DNA sequence: TGTGCCAGCAGCTTATTGGCAGGGAGGGATACGCAGTATTTT. It translates to CASSLLAGRDTQYF.

The CDR3 bases are TGTGCCAGCAGCTTGGTTGGGTCGGGGGAGCAGTACTTC. Its translation: CASSLVGSGEQYF. The J gene is TRBJ2-7, the V gene TRBV5-6, with D tentatively TRBD2 (5 bases). V was clipped by 0 bases and J by 7 bases, with 11 bases between them. CDR3 length equals 13 residues. Per germline, CDR1 SGHDT and CDR2 YYEEEE.

In this sample, this clone turned up once. The chain combines TRBV27 with TRBJ2-2; tentatively, D is TRBD2 (5 bases). CDR3 length: 15 residues. Germline CDR1 and CDR2: MNHEY and SMNVEV (reference sequence). Trimming took off 6 bases at V and 5 bases at J, with 16 bases between the two ends. CDR3 bases: TGTGCCAGCAGCGAGGGCTTACAGTTGACCGGGGAGCTGTTTTTT. Its protein is CASSEGLQLTGELFF.

The V call is TRBV4-2, the J call TRBJ2-1; 11 nucleotides align to TRBD2. The CDR3 has 18 amino acids. The trim removed 4 bases at V and 5 bases at J, leaving 13 bases unmatched. Germline CDR1 and CDR2: LGHNA and YNFKEQ. The CDR3 nucleotides are TGTGCCAGCAGCCGACAAAGATTAGCGGGAGGGTCCCACAATGAGCAGTTCTTC. Amino acid sequence: CASSRQRLAGGSHNEQFF.

The V call is TRBV5-6, the J call TRBJ2-7; 7 positions match TRBD2. V gave up 0 bases and J gave up 2 bases; unmatched junction bases: 5. The CDR3 has 15 amino acids. Germline CDR1 is SGHDT and CDR2 is YYEEEE. The CDR3 DNA sequence: TGTGCCAGCAGCTTGGAGGGAGGGCTACCCTACGAGCAGTACTTC. This codes for CASSLEGGLPYEQYF.

This chain joins TRBV7-9 and TRBJ2-1; tentative D call: TRBD2 (6 bases). Trimming removed 7 bases from V and 10 bases from J, with 20 bases in between. Germline lookup yields CDR1 SEHNR and CDR2 FQNEAQ (reference sequence). The CDR3 totals 14 residues. CDR3: CASILIGRSYEQFF. CDR3 bases: TGTGCCAGCATCCTAATTGGGAGGTCTTACGAGCAGTTCTTC.

The chain couples TRBV19 to TRBJ1-5; TRBD1 agrees at 8 bases. Germline V lookup: CDR1 LNHDA, CDR2 SQIVND (reference sequence). The CDR3 totals 15 residues. V dropped 3 bases and J dropped 4; count of bases not matched to a gene: 5. The CDR3 loop reads CASSIRQGINQPQHF. The DNA for the CDR3 is TGTGCCAGTAGTATTCGACAGGGGATTAATCAGCCCCAGCATTTT.

CDR3 DNA sequence: TGTGCCAGTAGTCTAAGGACTAGCGGGAGGAGGGAGACCCAGTACTTC. Translating it yields CASSLRTSGRRETQYF. This sequence joins TRBV19 and TRBJ2-5; 14 bases line up with TRBD2. The CDR3 contains 16 residues. The trim removed 5 bases at V and 5 bases at J, leaving 7 bases unmatched. Germline CDR1 and CDR2: LNHDA and SQIVND (reference sequence).

The rearrangement joins TRBV27 to TRBJ2-7, with D uncertain. Germline loops: CDR1 MNHEY, CDR2 SMNVEV (reference sequence). V lost 1 base and J 2 bases, leaving 12 bases between the germline ends. The CDR3 consists of 15 residues. In nucleotides, the CDR3 is TGTGCCAGCAGTTTATTGGGTCAGGAACCCTACGAGCAGTACTTC. It translates to CASSLLGQEPYEQYF.

This clone occurred once. The chain joins TRBV7-9 to TRBJ2-5; TRBD2 might be the D (6 bases). V lost 3 bases to trimming and J lost 10 bases, with 15 bases between them. There are 13 residues in the CDR3. Germline V lookup: CDR1 SEHNR, CDR2 FQNEAQ (reference sequence). Here the CDR3 DNA reads TGTGCCAGCAGCTTTAGGAGGGGAGATGACCAGTACTTC. Protein product: CASSFRRGDDQYF.

The chain combines TRBV4-1 with TRBJ1-5; D is possibly TRBD1 (6 bases). Trimming shortened V by 5 bases and J by 0 bases, and 14 bases separated the two germline ends. There are 16 residues in the CDR3. Germline V CDR1 and CDR2: MGHRA, YSYEKL. CDR3 sequence (DNA): TGCGCCAGCAGCAACGGTGGGGACATTAGCAATCAGCCCCAGCATTTT. Its protein product is CASSNGGDISNQPQHF.

The rearrangement joins TRBV11-3 to TRBJ2-5; 13 positions agree with TRBD2. V was clipped by 1 base and J by 1 base; unmatched bases: 3. The CDR3 is made up of 17 amino acids. Germline CDR1 is SGHNT and CDR2 is YENEEA. This CDR3 reads CASSLGRTSGSQETQYF. The CDR3 region has the DNA TGTGCCAGCAGCTTAGGTAGGACTAGCGGGAGCCAAGAGACCCAGTACTTC.

The rearrangement links TRBV4-1 to TRBJ2-2; tentative D call: TRBD2 (6 bases). Germline loops: CDR1 MGHRA, CDR2 YSYEKL. The V and J ends lost 0 bases and 1 base respectively, with 9 bases between them. CDR3 length equals 16 residues. Here the CDR3 reads CASSQDGGMNTGELFF. The CDR3 region has the DNA TGCGCCAGCAGCCAAGATGGGGGGATGAACACCGGGGAGCTGTTTTTT.

This clone has a single count. The genes are TRBV7-2 and TRBJ2-7, with 8 bases that match TRBD2. V trimming: 2 bases; J trimming: 3 bases; junction bases outside the gene matches: 9. Germline V CDR1 and CDR2: SGHTA, FQGNSA. The CDR3 sequence is 16 residues long. CDR3 region: CASSLRALGLGYEQYF. In DNA, the CDR3 is TGTGCCAGCAGCTTAAGGGCTTTGGGACTAGGCTACGAGCAGTACTTC.

The table lists this clone with a few counts. The J gene is TRBJ1-1, the V gene TRBV14, with a possible D match to TRBD1 (5 bases). Trimming left V 1 base short and J 5 bases short, with 11 bases between. Per the germline V gene, CDR1 is SGHDN and CDR2 is FVKESK. The CDR3 has 14 amino acids. CDR3 region: CASSQVAGRTEAFF. The DNA of the CDR3 is TGTGCCAGCAGCCAAGTGGCAGGGAGGACTGAAGCTTTCTTT.

The chain couples TRBV18 to TRBJ2-7; D is possibly TRBD2 (5 bases). The V gene's germline CDR1 is KGHSH and CDR2 LQKENI. The CDR3 covers 12 residues. Trimming removed 4 bases at V and 7 bases at J, with 11 bases between. The CDR3 nucleotides read TGTGCCAGCTCACTCAGCCGGGAAGAGCAGTACTTC. Amino acid sequence: CASSLSREEQYF. The whole variable domain, filled in from reference TRBV18 and TRBJ2-7, reads NAGVMQNPRHLVRRRGQEARLRCSPMKGHSHVYWYRQLPEEGLKFMVYLQKENIIDESGMPKERFSAEFPKEGPSILRIQQVVRGDSAAYFCASSLSREEQYFGPGTRLTVT.

The V call is TRBV28, the J call TRBJ1-2; 7 bases agree with TRBD1. V dropped 4 bases and J dropped 4; count of bases not matched to a gene: 9. There are 15 residues in the CDR3. Germline lookup yields CDR1 MDHEN and CDR2 SYDVKM. This chain's CDR3 is CASSSYDRASYGYTF. The CDR3 bases are TGTGCCAGCAGTTCCTATGACAGGGCGAGCTATGGCTACACCTTC.

The gene calls are TRBV28 and TRBJ2-1, with D tentatively TRBD1 (6 bases). V was cut by 6 bases and J by 0 bases, with 18 bases left in between. The CDR3 runs 17 residues. Germline CDR1 reads MDHEN; CDR2 reads SYDVKM. The CDR3 sequence is CASSRTGTQSSYNEQFF. As DNA, the CDR3 is TGTGCCAGCAGCAGAACTGGGACACAGAGCTCCTACAATGAGCAGTTCTTC.